This T cell receptor (beta chain) was retrieved from a study of PD-L1 blockade in urothelial cancer. About the study: Patients initiated atezolizumab in about 2014 at 1,200 mg intravenously every 3 weeks. As for prior chemotherapy regimens, patients had received 0 to 3. Blood gave a median around 150,000 T cells. At 6 weeks and at 3 weeks (second dose) after treatment start, blood was analyzed.

Concerning this clone itself: Relative to the germline gene, one junction end is altered; a read error may explain this.

Profiled with immunoSEQ multiplex PCR; TCRdb holds only in-frame clones, not every one. The table shows 60,000 or so clones, with about 86% occurring only once. Time point of the sample: pretreatment peripheral blood. The length of the CDR3 is 16 residues. Germline values: CDR1 KGHSH, CDR2 LQKENI. The sequence was collected from a man aged 65-85 years with urothelial cancer. The gene calls are TRBV18 and TRBJ2-3; no definite D call. The material was PBMCs, obtained around atezolizumab (anti-PD-L1) treatment. CDR3 nucleotide sequence: TGTGCCAGCTCATCACCGGTCGGGTTCGGCACAGATACGCAGTATTTT. Its translation is CASSSPVGFGTDTQYF.